This is a list of T cell receptor beta chains from one sample in a study of T cell responses to AZD1222 COVID-19 vaccine. Sequenced by immunoSEQ multiplex PCR; TCRdb stores in-frame clones only, minus some. The table shows 150,000 or so clones, with less than 90% occurring only once. The sample was peripheral blood, taken on day 0 of MenACWY control vaccination. Receptors were obtained from an adult in good health. Each CDR3 is given with its conserved first and last residue. Each record gives: clone size, V gene, J gene, D gene, CDR3 protein, CDR3 DNA. A D gene is named only where the DNA matches it firmly. The listing skips clone size in some rows; elsewhere it reads once, few, many or a size class.

.	TRBV6-5	TRBJ1-1	.	CASTTGAEAFF	TGTGCCAGCACCACGGGGGCTGAAGCTTTCTTT
.	TRBV9	TRBJ1-1	.	CASSALQSHQGAFF	TGTGCCAGCAGCGCCCTCCAGAGCCATCAAGGAGCTTTCTTT
.	TRBV7-9	TRBJ1-2	.	CASSFQGEGYTF	TGTGCCAGCAGCTTCCAGGGCGAAGGCTACACCTTC
.	TRBV10-1	TRBJ1-5	.	CASSEGVNQPQHF	TGCGCCAGCAGTGAAGGGGTCAATCAGCCCCAGCATTTT
.	TRBV5-4	TRBJ1-4	TRBD1	CASSLQGANEKLFF	TGTGCCAGCAGCCTACAGGGGGCTAATGAAAAACTGTTTTTT
large	TRBV6-2/TRBV6-3	TRBJ2-7	TRBD2	CASSYRAGTRPTYEQYF	TGTGCCAGCAGTTACAGGGCCGGGACTAGGCCTACCTACGAGCAGTACTTC
.	TRBV9	TRBJ2-1	TRBD2	CASSVVPSGNNEQFF	TGTGCCAGCAGCGTAGTGCCTAGCGGAAACAATGAGCAGTTCTTC
.	TRBV5-4	TRBJ1-2	TRBD1	CASSLPPGQGIYGYTF	TGTGCCAGCAGCTTGCCCCCGGGACAGGGAATTTATGGCTACACCTTC
.	TRBV5-1	TRBJ1-2	TRBD1	CASSPDPTGQGAYGYTF	TGCGCCAGCAGCCCGGACCCTACCGGACAGGGGGCGTATGGCTACACCTTC
.	TRBV14	TRBJ2-2	TRBD1	CASSQGQGVRAGELFF	TGTGCCAGCAGCCAAGGTCAGGGGGTGAGAGCCGGGGAGCTGTTTTTT
.	TRBV5-1	TRBJ1-2	TRBD1	CASSPGTDIYGYTF	TGCGCCAGCAGTCCCGGGACAGATATCTATGGCTACACCTTC
.	TRBV4-3	TRBJ2-5	.	CASSQWSAQETQYF	TGCGCCAGCAGCCAATGGTCGGCACAAGAGACCCAGTACTTC
.	TRBV7-8	TRBJ1-2	.	CASSQDTNTNYGYTF	TGTGCCAGCAGCCAGGACACAAACACTAACTATGGCTACACCTTC
.	TRBV19	TRBJ1-6	TRBD1	CASSPSRGMNSPLHF	TGTGCCAGTAGTCCCAGCAGGGGGATGAATTCACCCCTCCACTTT
.	TRBV24-1	TRBJ2-3	TRBD1	CATSDLGPGGFDTQYF	TGTGCCACCAGTGATTTGGGCCCAGGGGGTTTTGATACGCAGTATTTT
.	TRBV6-1	TRBJ1-1	TRBD1	CASSQATGQVMSEAFF	TGTGCCAGCAGTCAAGCTACGGGACAGGTAATGTCTGAAGCTTTCTTT
.	TRBV24-1	TRBJ1-5	TRBD1	CATSDATGGSSNQPQHF	TGTGCCACCAGTGATGCTACAGGGGGATCTAGCAATCAGCCCCAGCATTTT
.	TRBV10-3	TRBJ2-5	.	CAISESSGGETQYF	TGTGCCATCAGTGAGTCCTCAGGGGGGGAGACCCAGTACTTC
.	TRBV4-3	TRBJ1-1	.	CASSQDLPVRTKAFF	TGCGCCAGCAGCCAAGATCTGCCAGTCCGAACGAAGGCTTTCTTT
.	TRBV7-2	TRBJ1-1	.	CASSLGPYEAFF	TGTGCCAGCAGCCTGGGGCCTTATGAAGCTTTCTTT